Listed here is a single T cell receptor beta chain. The assay was immunoSEQ multiplex PCR, and TCRdb's table has in-frame clones only and misses some. In the table there are about 100,000 clones, 70% to 90% of which are singletons. The data were obtained in a study of blood T cell repertoires in COVID-19. The overall study: There were acute and convalescent COVID-19 samples, and they came from the United States, Italy and Spain.

Individuals aged 18 to 89 years were recruited from roughly 23 US areas. Germline assignment: CDR1 MNHEY and CDR2 SMNVEV (reference sequence). Trimming left V 5 bases short and J 0 bases short, with 12 bases between. The length of the CDR3 is 15 residues. The sequence derives from a woman between 45 and 60 years old who had recovered from COVID-19. What was sequenced was PBMCs or T cells enriched from blood (not recorded which). This chain joins TRBV27 and TRBJ2-3, with D uncertain. This CDR3 is CASSLTISSTDTQYF. The CDR3 DNA reads as TGTGCCAGCAGTCTTACAATATCTAGCACAGATACGCAGTATTTT.